The 6 T cell receptor beta chains below come from one sample, sequenced in a study of OX40 agonist ivuxolimab in advanced cancers. Sequenced by immunoSEQ multiplex PCR; TCRdb stores in-frame clones only, minus some. Of 55,000 to 65,000 clones listed, less than 90% are singletons. The input for sequencing was CD4+ or CD8+ T cells sorted from blood, taken in a trial of the OX40 agonist ivuxolimab. These receptors came from an adult with an advanced solid tumor such as melanoma, head and neck, liver or kidney cancer.

This chain connects TRBV6-5 to TRBJ1-5, with D maybe TRBD1 (5 bases). V was shortened by 4 bases and J by 3 bases, with 10 bases between the two germline ends. The CDR3 has 14 amino acids. CDR1 is MNHEY, CDR2 SVGAGI, per germline. The CDR3 region is CASSSARDNQPQHF. The CDR3 coding sequence is TGTGCCAGCAGTTCAGCCAGGGACAATCAGCCCCAGCATTTT.

The CDR3: CASSLDLANEQFF. The CDR3 region has the DNA TGTGCCAGCAGCTTAGATCTTGCCAATGAGCAGTTCTTC. The gene calls are TRBV11-2 and TRBJ2-1; no clear D gene. V lost 0 bases and J lost 6, with 6 bases in between. The CDR3 consists of 13 residues. Germline V gene data show CDR1 as SGHAT and CDR2 as FQNNGV. The full variable domain, completed using reference TRBV11-2 and TRBJ2-1, is EAGVAQSPRYKIIEKRQSVAFWCNPISGHATLYWYQQILGQGPKLLIQFQNNGVVDDSQLPKDRFSAERLKGVDSTLKIQPAKLEDSAVYLCASSLDLANEQFFGPGTRLTVL.

The chain joins TRBV4-1 to TRBJ2-7, with 10 bases fitting TRBD1. The CDR3 contains 15 residues. The V gene's germline CDR1 is MGHRA and CDR2 YSYEKL. The J segment lost 1 base and the V segment lost 2 bases, leaving 2 bases of the junction unmatched. CDR3 sequence reads: CASSQRDRGSYEQYF. Here the CDR3 DNA reads TGCGCCAGCAGCCAAAGGGACAGGGGATCCTACGAGCAGTACTTC.

V usage is TRBV5-1 and J usage is TRBJ1-4; 11 bases fit TRBD1. CDR1 and CDR2 (germline): SGHRS, YFSETQ. The length of the CDR3 is 15 residues. Trimming took 4 bases from V and 7 from J; bases not matched to a gene: 6. The CDR3 spells CASSGQGASGEKLFF. CDR3 coding DNA: TGCGCCAGCAGCGGACAGGGGGCGAGTGGTGAAAAACTGTTTTTT.

This chain joins TRBV18 and TRBJ2-5; D may be TRBD2 (5 bases). Trimming cost V 8 bases and J 2 bases, with 15 bases left between them. The germline V gene encodes CDR1 KGHSH and CDR2 LQKENI. CDR3 size: 14 residues. The CDR3 reads CASVKTREQETQYF. CDR3 DNA: TGTGCCAGCGTAAAAACTAGGGAGCAAGAGACCCAGTACTTC.

Comments on this clone: The junction and the germline gene differ at one end; a read error may be behind it. V is TRBV5-1 and J is TRBJ1-2; D uncertain. Looked up from germline, CDR1 is SGHRS and CDR2 is YFSETQ. The CDR3 is made up of 13 amino acids. The CDR3 spells CASRPDTNYDYTF. The CDR3 region has the DNA TGCGCCAGCAGACCCGATACCAACTATGACTACACCTTC.